This TCR beta chain derives from a study of low-dose radiotherapy and immunotherapy resistance in tumors. About the study: It was every two weeks, one day before radiation and immunotherapy, that intravenous cyclophosphamide 200 mg/m2 was given.

CDR1 and CDR2 from the germline V gene are SEHNR and FQNEAQ (reference sequence). The CDR3 is 16 residues long. The V end was cut by 1 base, the J end by 0 bases, with 10 bases between. Covering alpha and beta chains, TRAV- and TRBV-specific primers were used for the first-strand cDNA. TCR amplification used approximately 19 PCR cycles, a constant-region primer and a V-primer adapter. TCRdb itself ran the reads through MiXCR, one entry per CDR3 protein. The table lists tens of thousands of distinct CDR3 sequences, 20% to 25% of them singletons, with 9.5% to 15% in the top ten. Time point denoted: after trial treatment. Treatment specified: LDRT plus nivolumab, ipilimumab, low-dose cyclophosphamide and aspirin (RACIN trial). Donors received nivolumab, ipilimumab, aspirin, low-dose cyclophosphamide and low-dose radiotherapy. The sample holds many counts of this clonotype.

The chain has TRBV7-9 and TRBJ2-1; TRBD2 is a possible D gene (6 bases). The receptor was isolated from a female donor with ovarian cancer. The source was PBMCs, collected after low-dose radiotherapy plus immunotherapy. This chain's CDR3 is CASSLVSGFSYNEQFF. CDR3 coding DNA: TGTGCCAGCAGCTTAGTTAGCGGATTCTCCTACAATGAGCAGTTCTTC.